The present TCR beta chain was sequenced within a study of human T cells and chemical hapten exposure (dated by TCRdb to the early 2020s). In the study overall: For sensitization, 2% DPC in acetone was applied to a 2 cm by 2 cm area of upper inner arm skin. Alopecia areata with under or over 50% scalp involvement, alopecia totalis and alopecia universalis were represented in the patient cohort, which was mostly female. Patch tests used Finn chambers with 0.01% DPC on the upper back, scored after 6 days by International Contact Dermatitis Research Group standards. Blood for TCR sequencing was provided by twenty-nine alopecia patients at one to four time points (pre-sensitization, 2, 6 and 24 weeks). Throughout the roughly 24-week study period, patients were also given weekly therapeutic DPC doses on the scalp. Blood samples were taken from patients before sensitization (week 0) and then at 2, 6 and about 24 weeks after DPC sensitization. Libraries were combined into a pool for sequencing, and differences in TCR yield between samples came mainly from small differences in library volumes within the pool. In alopecia patients, the study followed how the peripheral blood TCR repertoire changed in vivo over primary and secondary sensitization to diphenylcyclopropenone (DPC), a hapten.

Study-wide findings and limitations: Compared with pre-sensitization or healthy control sets, expanded TCRs formed significantly more large CDR3 similarity clusters, which is consistent with antigen-driven responses. All patients had alopecia, a presumed autoimmune disease, so their immune response might differ from that of healthy individuals. Patch test score was positively correlated with the number of PT1 expanded TCRs, with significance at thresholds 8, 16 and 32 but not at 4. After repeated subsampling, changes were observed in the strength of the expansion versus patch-test correlation and in the threshold at which the correlation became significant. DPC sensitization did not change the number of TCRs with a frequency above 1 in 1000, and there was no evidence of changes in global repertoire structure.

Library prep was done by RACE. Sequencing instrument: NextSeq 500. During library preparation, unique molecular identifiers were attached to individual cDNA molecules so that TCRs could be counted in a quantitative, reproducible way. Each blood RNA sample was used to sequence both TCR alpha and TCR beta chains. Concerning the study's data processing: The median number of TCRs per sample was roughly 94,000, ranging from about 20,000 to 750,000. The Decombinator software suite was used to annotate the V, J and CDR3 of the TCR reads. For PS versus PT1 abundance plots, all samples were subsampled to the same number of TCRs (28,000). Expanded TCRs were defined as absent before sensitization and observed at least eight times at the 2-week time point. Clones were called with MiXCR by TCRdb after fastp trimmed the public reads at Q25, and only in-frame beta chains were retained. Each CDR3 protein appears once, grouped with its most common genes and DNA. The V and J calls, along with clone size, are taken from TCRdb and not from the paper's own processing. The sample table records hundreds of thousands of distinct CDR3 sequences; over 6% of these occur just once. The top ten hold more than 5.5% of the sample.

V loses 6 bases of germline sequence and J loses 5 bases, and the interval between the two ends is 11 bases. Per the germline V gene, MNHEY is the CDR1 and SVGEGT is the CDR2. The cysteine opens and the phenylalanine closes a CDR3 of 14 amino acids. The retained sequence is limited to the CDR3, 42 bases, with the frame set at the first base. The time point label of this sample denotes: patch test 2, 6 weeks after DPC sensitization. The sample's treatment or condition, from its label and the paper: therapeutic diphenylcyclopropenone sensitization with weekly scalp DPC. At each patch-test visit, blood was drawn before the patch test was applied. To be eligible, patients had to be aged 18 to 70, diagnosed with alopecia and judged suitable for DPC therapy, while pregnant patients were excluded. Total RNA was isolated from unfractionated whole blood collected in Tempus Blood RNA tubes. This clonotype was detected many times. The antigen this receptor binds is unknown. No much larger clone exists at a distance of one base, and base qualities are not known.

The rearrangement combines TRBV6-2 or TRBV6-3 with TRBJ1-6; no D gene is confidently identified. Sequencing used whole blood, obtained in connection with sensitization to the hapten diphenylcyclopropenone (DPC). This TCR was recovered from a young woman with alopecia areata. Some clones in this sample may be carry-over from other donors' samples. Here the CDR3 is given as CASREGADNSPLHF. The base sequence is TGTGCCAGCAGAGAGGGAGCCGATAATTCACCCCTCCACTTT.